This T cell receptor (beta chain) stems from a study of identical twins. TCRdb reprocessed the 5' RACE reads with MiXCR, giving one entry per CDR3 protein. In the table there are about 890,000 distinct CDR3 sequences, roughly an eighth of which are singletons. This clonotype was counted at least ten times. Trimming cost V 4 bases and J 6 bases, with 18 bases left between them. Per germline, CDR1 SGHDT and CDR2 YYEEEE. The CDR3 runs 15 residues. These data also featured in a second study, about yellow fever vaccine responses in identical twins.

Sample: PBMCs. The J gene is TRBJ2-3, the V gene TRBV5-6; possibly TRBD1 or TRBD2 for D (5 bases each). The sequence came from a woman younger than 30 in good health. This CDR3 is CASSPLGASGDTQYF. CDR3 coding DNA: TGTGCCAGCAGCCCCCTCGGGGCCTCGGGGGATACGCAGTATTTT. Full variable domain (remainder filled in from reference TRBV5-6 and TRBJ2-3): DAGVTQSPTHLIKTRGQQVTLRCSPKSGHDTVSWYQQALGQGPQFIFQYYEEEERQRGNFPDRFSGHQFPNYSSELNVNALLLGDSALYLCASSPLGASGDTQYFGPGTRLTVL.